The entry below describes one T cell receptor beta chain. The data derive from a study of T cell changes during pregnancy in multiple sclerosis. The V end was cut by 1 base, the J end by 6 bases, with 13 bases between. Germline V gene lookup returns CDR1 SGHNT and CDR2 YENEEA. The CDR3 is 14 amino acids. Generated by immunoSEQ multiplex PCR, the TCRdb table keeps only in-frame clones and is missing some. The data hold around 72,000 clones, with 91% observed a single time. Sequencing used peripheral blood, obtained in the third trimester of pregnancy. The V call is TRBV11-3, the J call TRBJ2-7; TRBD1 is a possible D gene (6 bases). The receptor's source is a female donor in good health, enrolled as a control in a pregnancy study. DNA for the CDR3: TGTGCCAGCAGCTTAGGGGGGACATCGACCGAGCAGTACTTC. Protein product: CASSLGGTSTEQYF. Looking up the rest from reference TRBV11-3 and TRBJ2-7 gives the full variable domain: EAGVVQSPRYKIIEKKQPVAFWCNPISGHNTLYWYLQNLGQGPELLIRYENEEAVDDSQLPKDRFSAERLKGVDSTLKIQPAELGDSAVYLCASSLGGTSTEQYFGPGTRLTVT.